Below, 19 T cell receptor beta chains from the same sample are listed, as sequenced in a study of somatic mutations in cytotoxic T cells in rheumatoid arthritis. The assay was immunoSEQ multiplex PCR, and TCRdb's table has in-frame clones only and misses some. The sample shows 6,000 to 7,500 clones, around 91% of them seen only once. Sequencing was performed on CD8+ T cells sorted from blood. These receptor sequences come from a woman aged 65 to 85 with rheumatoid arthritis.

In nucleotides, the CDR3 is TGTGCCAGTAGTATTGGGGGAGGGGACGGGCAGCCCCAGCATTTT. It translates to CASSIGGGDGQPQHF. V gene TRBV19 combines with J gene TRBJ1-5; TRBD1 is a possible D gene (5 bases). In germline, CDR1 is LNHDA, CDR2 SQIVND (reference sequence). The CDR3 spans 15 residues. Trimming left V 3 bases short and J 7 bases short, with 16 bases between.

This chain links TRBV4-2 with TRBJ1-2, with TRBD1 matching 8 bases. V was pared by 0 bases and J by 3 bases, with 3 bases of the junction left unmatched. The CDR3 extends over 15 amino acids. CDR1 is LGHNA, CDR2 YNFKEQ, per germline. CDR3 bases: TGTGCCAGCAGCCAAGACGACAGGGGTGACTATGGCTACACCTTC. This translates into CASSQDDRGDYGYTF.

The chain recombines TRBV7-9 with TRBJ2-5, with D possibly being TRBD2 (6 bases). V shed 8 bases and J shed 3 bases, with 10 bases lying between them. Germline V CDR1 and CDR2: SEHNR, FQNEAQ (reference sequence). This CDR3 has 12 amino acids. CDR3 protein: CASSGLKETQYF. The CDR3 nucleotides read TGTGCCAGCTCCGGACTAAAAGAGACCCAGTACTTC.

V usage is TRBV2 and J usage is TRBJ1-2; 7 nucleotides agree with TRBD1. The V gene end was trimmed by 1 base and the J gene end by 6 bases; junction bases not matched to a gene: 5. CDR3 length equals 14 residues. Germline V gene data show CDR1 as SNHLY and CDR2 as FYNNEI. The CDR3 region is CASSEEGAPDGYTF. As DNA, the CDR3 is TGTGCCAGCAGTGAAGAGGGGGCGCCGGATGGCTACACCTTC. The full variable domain, with the rest looked up from reference TRBV2 and TRBJ1-2, is EPEVTQTPSHQVTQMGQEVILRCVPISNHLYFYWYRQILGQKVEFLVSFYNNEISEKSEIFDDQFSVERPDGSNFTLKIRSTKLEDSAMYFCASSEEGAPDGYTFGSGTRLTVV.

The chain links TRBV29-1 to TRBJ1-2, with TRBD1 matching 7 bases. The trim removed 3 bases at V and 4 bases at J, leaving 8 bases unmatched. Germline V CDR1 and CDR2: SQVTM, ANQGSEA. This CDR3 has 14 residues. The CDR3 bases are TGCAGCGTTGAGAGGGGGCAGGCCGGCTATGGCTACACCTTC. Translating gives CSVERGQAGYGYTF.

The gene calls are TRBV6-6 and TRBJ2-1, with D perhaps matching TRBD1 (7 bases). The CDR3 is made up of 16 amino acids. V lost 2 bases, J lost 7 bases, and 18 bases lay in between. Germline V gene data show CDR1 as MNHNY and CDR2 as SVGAGI (reference sequence). CDR3 in amino acids: CASSYPLAGGRNEQFF. The CDR3 DNA reads TGTGCCAGCAGTTACCCTCTCGCAGGGGGGCGGAATGAGCAGTTCTTC.

The chain couples TRBV9 to TRBJ1-6; TRBD1 matches 8 bases. Losses at the gene ends were 2 bases for V and 10 bases for J; bases not matched to a gene: 5. CDR3 length: 14 residues. Per the germline V gene, CDR1 is SGDLS and CDR2 is YYNGEE. Here the CDR3 DNA reads TGTGCCAGCAGCGTTGGACAGGGCGGGTCACCCCTCCACTTT. Encoded protein: CASSVGQGGSPLHF. The variable domain in full, completed from reference TRBV9 and TRBJ1-6, reads DSGVTQTPKHLITATGQRVTLRCSPRSGDLSVYWYQQSLDQGLQFLIQYYNGEERAKGNILERFSAQQFPDLHSELNLSSLELGDSALYFCASSVGQGGSPLHFGNGTRLTVT.

This rearrangement joins TRBV11-2 to TRBJ2-1; the match to TRBD2 covers 8 bases. V lost 4 bases to trimming and J lost 7 bases; unmatched junction nucleotides: 12. There are 16 residues in the CDR3. Germline V lookup: CDR1 SGHAT, CDR2 FQNNGV. As DNA, the CDR3 is TGTGCCAGCAGCTCAGGGGAAGCGGGGGAGGGGAATGAGCAGTTCTTC. It is translated as CASSSGEAGEGNEQFF.

The chain employs TRBV11-3 and TRBJ1-1; the match to TRBD1 covers 9 bases. V gave up 5 bases and J gave up 0 bases; unmatched junction bases: 10. Germline CDR1 and CDR2: SGHNT and YENEEA. This CDR3 is built from 17 residues. DNA for the CDR3: TGTGCCAGCAGCCCTCGACAGGGGGGAATATTGAACACTGAAGCTTTCTTT. Its translation: CASSPRQGGILNTEAFF.

This chain joins TRBV9 and TRBJ2-7; a possible D gene is TRBD1 (5 bases). The germline V and J ends were trimmed by 0 bases and 4 bases, with 8 bases remaining between them. Germline V lookup: CDR1 SGDLS, CDR2 YYNGEE. There are 13 residues in the CDR3. DNA for the CDR3: TGTGCCAGCAGCGTAGAGGGGAATTACGAGCAGTACTTC. Amino acids: CASSVEGNYEQYF.

This chain connects TRBV2 to TRBJ2-2; 10 bases match TRBD2. This CDR3 has 19 residues. V shed 1 base, J shed 0 bases, and the junction held 8 bases outside the gene matches. CDR1 is SNHLY, CDR2 FYNNEI, per germline. The CDR3, as DNA: TGTGCCAGCAGTGAAGAGGCTAGCGGGAGTTTTACGAACACCGGGGAGCTGTTTTTT. Translation: CASSEEASGSFTNTGELFF.

J is TRBJ2-7 and V is TRBV7-2, with 7 bases lining up with TRBD1. The CDR3 runs 15 residues. After removal of 1 base from V and 1 base from J, the junction contained 4 bases not matched to a gene. CDR1 SGHTA and CDR2 FQGNSA come from the germline V gene. The CDR3 bases are TGTGCCAGCAGCTTAGTAGCCAGGGGGTCCTACGAGCAGTACTTC. As protein: CASSLVARGSYEQYF. The full variable domain, in which reference TRBV7-2 and TRBJ2-7 provide the parts outside the CDR3, is GAGVSQSPSNKVTEKGKDVELRCDPISGHTALYWYRQSLGQGLEFLIYFQGNSAPDKSGLPSDRFSAERTGGSVSTLTIQRTQQEDSAVYLCASSLVARGSYEQYFGPGTRLTVT.

This chain links TRBV7-8 with TRBJ2-3; a weak D match, TRBD2 (6 bases). V lost 2 bases, J lost 0 bases, and 9 bases lay in between. The CDR3 loop spans 15 amino acids. The germline V gene encodes CDR1 SGHVS and CDR2 FQNEAQ. The DNA of the CDR3 is TGTGCCAGCAGCTTACTTAGCGGTAGCACAGATACGCAGTATTTT. Amino acid sequence: CASSLLSGSTDTQYF.

The chain links TRBV7-6 to TRBJ2-1; TRBD2 matches at 11 bases. J was trimmed by 9 bases and V by 2 bases; bases with no gene match: 12. CDR1 and CDR2 (germline): SGHVS, FNYEAQ. The CDR3 is 17 residues long. The CDR3 is CASSLSLTSGIPSEQFF. The CDR3 region has the DNA TGTGCCAGCAGCTTAAGTCTGACTAGCGGGATACCTAGTGAGCAGTTCTTC.

The chain uses TRBV25-1 and TRBJ1-2, with D possibly matching TRBD1 (5 bases). The germline V gene has CDR1 MGHDK and CDR2 SYGVNS. The CDR3 sequence is 14 residues long. The V and J ends lost 5 bases and 8 bases respectively, with 18 bases between them. The DNA of the CDR3 is TGTGCCAGCAGTCCCGATGGAGCAGGGAACGGCTACACCTTC. Translation: CASSPDGAGNGYTF.

The CDR3 nucleotides read TGTGCCAGTTATCCGGACGAGGGAACCCCCTACGAGCAGTACTTC. The encoded protein is CASYPDEGTPYEQYF. The chain joins TRBV6-1 to TRBJ2-7, with D possibly TRBD2 on 5 matching bases. Per germline, CDR1 MNHNS and CDR2 SASEGT. The CDR3 has 15 amino acids. With 9 bases removed from V and 2 bases from J, the gap between germline ends came to 20 bases.

The chain couples TRBV30 to TRBJ2-7; 16 bases are a match to TRBD2. Germline trimming cut 1 base from V and 1 base from J; bases unmatched to any gene: 13. Germline lookup yields CDR1 GTSNPN and CDR2 SVGIG (reference sequence). The CDR3 runs 20 residues. This CDR3 reads CAWSGASGTSGRGRSYEQYF. DNA of the CDR3: TGTGCCTGGAGTGGGGCCTCCGGGACTAGCGGGAGGGGTCGGTCCTACGAGCAGTACTTC. The full variable domain, with the rest looked up from reference TRBV30 and TRBJ2-7, is SQTIHQWPATLVQPVGSPLSLECTVEGTSNPNLYWYRQAAGRGLQLLFYSVGIGQISSEVPQNLSASRPQDRQFILSSKKLLLSDSGFYLCAWSGASGTSGRGRSYEQYFGPGTRLTVT.

The chain combines TRBV6-1 with TRBJ2-3, with a tentative D call TRBD2 (5 bases). This CDR3 is built from 15 residues. Germline V lookup: CDR1 MNHNS, CDR2 SASEGT. Trimming pared 6 bases from V and 2 bases from J, leaving 15 bases between. CDR3 bases: TGTGCCAGCAGCGGGGAAGGATCGTTCACAGATACGCAGTATTTT. Protein product: CASSGEGSFTDTQYF.

The V call is TRBV25-1, the J call TRBJ2-7; TRBD1 matches at 7 bases. V trimming: 1 base; J trimming: 2 bases; junction bases outside the gene matches: 5. Germline V lookup: CDR1 MGHDK, CDR2 SYGVNS. The CDR3 runs 15 residues. This CDR3 is CASSEWTGETYEQYF. DNA for the CDR3: TGTGCCAGCAGTGAATGGACAGGAGAAACCTACGAGCAGTACTTC.